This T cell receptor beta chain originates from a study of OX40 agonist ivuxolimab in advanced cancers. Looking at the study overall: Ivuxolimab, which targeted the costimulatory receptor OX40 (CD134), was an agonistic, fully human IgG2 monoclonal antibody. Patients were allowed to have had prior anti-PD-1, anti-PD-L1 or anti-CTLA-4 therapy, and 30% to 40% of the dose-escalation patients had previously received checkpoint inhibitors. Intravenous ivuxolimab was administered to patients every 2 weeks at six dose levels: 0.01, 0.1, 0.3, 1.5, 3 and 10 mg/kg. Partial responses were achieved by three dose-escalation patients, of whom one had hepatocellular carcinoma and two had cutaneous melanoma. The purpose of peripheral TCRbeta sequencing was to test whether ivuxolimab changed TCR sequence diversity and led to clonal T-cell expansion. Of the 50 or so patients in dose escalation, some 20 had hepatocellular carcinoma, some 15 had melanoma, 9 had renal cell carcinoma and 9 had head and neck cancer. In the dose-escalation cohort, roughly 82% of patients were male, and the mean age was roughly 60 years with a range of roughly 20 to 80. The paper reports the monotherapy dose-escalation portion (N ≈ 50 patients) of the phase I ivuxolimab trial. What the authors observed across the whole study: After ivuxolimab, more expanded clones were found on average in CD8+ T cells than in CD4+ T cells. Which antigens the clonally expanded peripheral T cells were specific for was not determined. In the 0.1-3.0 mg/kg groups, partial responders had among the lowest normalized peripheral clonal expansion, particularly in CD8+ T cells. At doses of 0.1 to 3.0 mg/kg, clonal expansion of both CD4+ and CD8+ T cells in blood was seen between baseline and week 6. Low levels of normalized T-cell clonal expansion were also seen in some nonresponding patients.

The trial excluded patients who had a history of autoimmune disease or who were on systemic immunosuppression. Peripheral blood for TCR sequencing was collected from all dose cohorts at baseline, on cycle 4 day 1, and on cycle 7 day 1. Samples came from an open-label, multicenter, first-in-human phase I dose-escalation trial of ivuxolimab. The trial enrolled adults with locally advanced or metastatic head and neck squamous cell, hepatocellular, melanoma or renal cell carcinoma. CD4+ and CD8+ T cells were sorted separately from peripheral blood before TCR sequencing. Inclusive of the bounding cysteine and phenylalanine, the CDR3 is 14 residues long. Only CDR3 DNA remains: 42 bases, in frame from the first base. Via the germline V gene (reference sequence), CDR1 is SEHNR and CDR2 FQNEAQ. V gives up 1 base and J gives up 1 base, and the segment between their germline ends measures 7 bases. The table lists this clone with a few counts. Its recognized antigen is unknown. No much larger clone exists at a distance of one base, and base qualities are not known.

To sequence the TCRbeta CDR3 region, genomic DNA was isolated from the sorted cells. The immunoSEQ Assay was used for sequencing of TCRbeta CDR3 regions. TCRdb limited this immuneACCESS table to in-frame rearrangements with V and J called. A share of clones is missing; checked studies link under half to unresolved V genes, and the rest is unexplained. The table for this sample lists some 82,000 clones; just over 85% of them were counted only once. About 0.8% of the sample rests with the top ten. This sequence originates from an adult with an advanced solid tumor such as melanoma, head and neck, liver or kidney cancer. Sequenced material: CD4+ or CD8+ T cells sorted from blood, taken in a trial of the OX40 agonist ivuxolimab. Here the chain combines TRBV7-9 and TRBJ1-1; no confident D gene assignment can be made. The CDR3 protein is CASSLVVQNTEAFF. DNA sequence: TGTGCCAGCAGCTTAGTGGTTCAGAACACTGAAGCTTTCTTT.